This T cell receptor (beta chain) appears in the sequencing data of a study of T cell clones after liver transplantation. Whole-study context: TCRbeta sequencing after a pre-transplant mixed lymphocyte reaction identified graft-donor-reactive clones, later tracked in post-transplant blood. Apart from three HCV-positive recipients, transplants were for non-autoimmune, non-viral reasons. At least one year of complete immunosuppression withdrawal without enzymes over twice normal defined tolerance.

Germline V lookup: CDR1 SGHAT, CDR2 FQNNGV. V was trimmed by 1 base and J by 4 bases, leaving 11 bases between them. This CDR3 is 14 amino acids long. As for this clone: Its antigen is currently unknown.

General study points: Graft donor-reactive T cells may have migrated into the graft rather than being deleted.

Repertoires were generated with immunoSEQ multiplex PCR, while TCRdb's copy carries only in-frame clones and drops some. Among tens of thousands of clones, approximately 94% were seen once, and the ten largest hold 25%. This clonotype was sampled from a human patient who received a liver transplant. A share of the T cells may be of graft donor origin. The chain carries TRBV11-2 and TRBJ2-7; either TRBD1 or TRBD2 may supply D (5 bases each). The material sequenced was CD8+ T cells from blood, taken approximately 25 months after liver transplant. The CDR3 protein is CASSLVGEGYEQYF. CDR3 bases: TGTGCCAGCAGCTTAGTGGGGGAAGGGTACGAGCAGTACTTC.